Sequencing of this T cell receptor (beta chain) was carried out in a study of chemoradiotherapy in HPV16-positive cancers. The overall study: A couple of HPV16-positive patients' cells yielded candidate HPV-specific clones and common motifs.

Trimming removed 7 bases from V and 3 bases from J, with 9 bases in between. The CDR3 loop spans 12 amino acids. Germline assignment: CDR1 MGHDK and CDR2 SYGVNS. The study's findings and limits: For HPV16-positive patients, expanding HPV-responsive T cells associated with longer recurrence-free survival. Only a couple of HPV16-positive patients supplied the functional HPV-specificity definition.

Clones were read by immunoSEQ multiplex PCR, and TCRdb kept only the in-frame ones, dropping some. Of about 2,200 clones listed, 90% are singletons. To note about this clone: Its antigen is unknown.

The rearrangement uses TRBV25-1 and TRBJ1-2; D not certain. Sequences were derived from tumor tissue, sampled from a patient who underwent chemoradiotherapy. This sequence originates from a human donor with HPV-associated anogenital cancer. DNA of the CDR3: TGTGCCAGCATGAGCAGTTACTATGGCTACACCTTC. Protein product: CASMSSYYGYTF.